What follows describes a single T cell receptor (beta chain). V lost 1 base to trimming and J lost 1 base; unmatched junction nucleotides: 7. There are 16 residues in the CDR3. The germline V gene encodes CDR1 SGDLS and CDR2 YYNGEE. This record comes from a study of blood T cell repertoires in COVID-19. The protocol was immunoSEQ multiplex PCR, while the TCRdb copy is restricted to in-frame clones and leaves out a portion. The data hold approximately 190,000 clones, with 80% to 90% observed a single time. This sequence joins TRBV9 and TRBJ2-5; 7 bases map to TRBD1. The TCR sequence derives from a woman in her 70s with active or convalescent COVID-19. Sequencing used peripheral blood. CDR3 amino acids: CASSVSGQDGQETQYF. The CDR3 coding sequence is TGTGCCAGCAGCGTAAGCGGACAGGACGGCCAAGAGACCCAGTACTTC. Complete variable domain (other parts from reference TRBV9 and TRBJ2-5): DSGVTQTPKHLITATGQRVTLRCSPRSGDLSVYWYQQSLDQGLQFLIQYYNGEERAKGNILERFSAQQFPDLHSELNLSSLELGDSALYFCASSVSGQDGQETQYFGPGTRLLVL.